This T cell receptor beta chain was captured in a study of T cell responses to AZD1222 COVID-19 vaccine. Study observations and caveats: Sampled repertoires all dated from after the peak T cell response. Increases in Spike-specific TCR breadth and depth were seen after two AZD1222 doses.

Of note for this clone: Its cognate antigen is unknown.

Profiling relied on immunoSEQ multiplex PCR, and the TCRdb table lists in-frame clones only, not all of them. This sample carries 150,000 to 200,000 clones, approximately 93% of them seen once, and the ten largest clones take about 3.9%. This CDR3 is 15 amino acids long. The trim removed 8 bases at V and 0 bases at J, leaving 9 bases unmatched. The germline V gene has CDR1 MNHEY and CDR2 SVGAGI. This TCR was recovered from an adult in good health. The specimen comprised peripheral blood, sampled on day 0 of AZD1222 vaccination. The chain has TRBV6-5 and TRBJ1-2; 7 positions agree with TRBD1. The CDR3 is CASVGQLISNYGYTF. DNA of the CDR3: TGTGCCAGCGTGGGACAGCTAATTTCTAACTATGGCTACACCTTC.